This TCR beta chain emerged from a study of identical twins' blood T cells. Notes on the study in general: Top TCRbeta clonotypes were shared more with twin than unrelated donors. Shared CDR3 clonotype counts tracked mainly the product of cloneset sizes.

Donors were six healthy women in three monozygous twin pairs. CDR3 length: 14 amino acids. Trimming took 0 bases from V and 12 from J, leaving 15 bases between them. CDR1 SEHNR and CDR2 FQNEAQ come from the germline V gene (reference sequence). About this clonotype: Antigen: not known.

Each TCR cDNA library carried sample-specific barcodes on both ends. One entry per CDR3 protein, called by TCRdb with MiXCR from the 5' RACE reads. The table includes 350,000 to 400,000 distinct CDR3 sequences, approximately 30% detected once. The chain has TRBV7-9 and TRBJ2-1; TRBD2 is a possible D gene (6 bases). The source is a woman aged 18-55 years in good health. Sequencing input: PBMCs. The CDR3: CASSLAYSGSAQFF. CDR3 sequence (DNA): TGTGCCAGCAGCTTAGCGTATAGCGGAAGTGCGCAGTTCTTC.